Below, 8 T cell receptor beta chains from the same sample are listed, as sequenced in a study of CD8 T cells in ankylosing spondylitis (dated by TCRdb to 2017 to 2019). The library was obtained by 5' RACE. The sample was run on an Illumina HiSeq 2500. TCRdb's own reprocessing of the public reads used fastp at Q25 and MiXCR and kept productive beta chains. Entries are consolidated by CDR3 protein sequence, retaining the most common genes and DNA. The sample table lists about 320,000 distinct CDR3 sequences, about 9.9% of them with a count of one. The ten top clones hold about 10% of the sample. The specimen sequenced was blood, either unsorted or a sorted T cell fraction (not recorded which). The receptors derive from a female donor with ankylosing spondylitis or in good health (not recorded which).

This clonotype was picked up many times. The V and J genes are TRBV20-1 and TRBJ1-1; no clear D gene. The CDR3 is 15 residues long. Trimming stripped 3 bases from V and 0 bases from J, with 14 bases between. Germline lookup yields CDR1 DFQATT and CDR2 SNEGSKA (reference sequence). The CDR3 DNA sequence: TGCAGTGCTAGTAGACCTACTGGGGTGAACACTGAAGCTTTCTTT. Protein: CSASRPTGVNTEAFF.

This clonotype was observed many times. This chain links TRBV7-2 with TRBJ2-7, with unresolved D. With 5 bases removed from V and 1 base from J, the gap between germline ends came to 15 bases. The CDR3 is 15 amino acids. Germline V gives CDR1 SGHTA, CDR2 FQGNSA. CDR3 sequence (DNA): TGTGCCAGCAGCCCCGATTGGGATGGGTCCTACGAGCAGTACTTC. Its protein product is CASSPDWDGSYEQYF.

In its sample, this clonotype was seen many times. The rearrangement links TRBV10-3 to TRBJ2-3; D is undetermined. V lost 4 bases, J lost 1 base, and 12 bases lay in between. Germline V lookup: CDR1 ENHRY, CDR2 SYGVKD. This CDR3 region has 15 residues. In DNA, the CDR3 is TGTGCCATCAGTGCTCATCATTCCCGCACAGATACGCAGTATTTT. This gives the protein CAISAHHSRTDTQYF.

This clonotype showed up just a few times. The gene calls are TRBV7-2 and TRBJ2-1; D may be TRBD2 (6 bases). This CDR3 has 15 amino acids. The germline V and J ends were trimmed by 4 bases and 3 bases, with 13 bases remaining between them. In germline, CDR1 is SGHTA, CDR2 FQGNSA. The CDR3 sequence is CASSSTRDHYNEQFF. CDR3 bases: TGTGCCAGCAGCTCCACGCGGGACCACTACAATGAGCAGTTCTTC.

This clonotype was counted at least ten times. The chain links TRBV20-1 to TRBJ2-2; TRBD1 might be the D (5 bases). This CDR3 region has 16 residues. V was shortened by 2 bases and J by 4 bases, with 17 bases between the two germline ends. Per the germline V gene, CDR1 is DFQATT and CDR2 is SNEGSKA (reference sequence). The CDR3 sequence is CSARPRDRKITGELFF. The CDR3 DNA reads TGCAGTGCTAGACCACGAGACAGAAAAATCACCGGGGAGCTGTTTTTT.

This clonotype was detected only a few times. The chain combines TRBV9 with TRBJ2-3; D gene ambiguous. The CDR3 has 17 amino acids. V was cut by 0 bases and J by 2 bases, with 16 bases left in between. The germline gives CDR1 SGDLS, CDR2 YYNGEE. The DNA for the CDR3 is TGTGCCAGCAGCGTAGCTGAGGTAGCCAGACTCACAGATACGCAGTATTTT. As protein: CASSVAEVARLTDTQYF.

This clonotype was seen many times. The chain has TRBV20-1 and TRBJ2-1; D gene unclear. V was shortened by 7 bases and J by 7 bases, with 14 bases between the two germline ends. The CDR3 totals 12 residues. Germline assignment: CDR1 DFQATT and CDR2 SNEGSKA (reference sequence). This CDR3 is CSVPMELNEQFF. Written as DNA, the CDR3 is TGCAGTGTGCCGATGGAGTTGAATGAGCAGTTCTTC.

This clonotype was seen ten or more times. The chain couples TRBV5-1 to TRBJ2-5; tentatively, D is TRBD2 (5 bases). CDR3 size: 14 residues. The germline V and J ends were trimmed by 0 bases and 5 bases, with 11 bases remaining between them. Germline CDR1 reads SGHRS; CDR2 reads YFSETQ. The CDR3, as DNA: TGCGCCAGCAGCTTGGCACTAGATGGCGAGACCCAGTACTTC. Translating it yields CASSLALDGETQYF.